These 18 T cell receptor beta chains share one sample of origin, sequenced in a study of T cell responses to AZD1222 COVID-19 vaccine. Some clones are missing from TCRdb's copy, which holds only in-frame ones; the method was immunoSEQ multiplex PCR. The sample carries under 150,000 clones, under 90% recorded once. The specimen comprised peripheral blood, sampled 28 days after the second AZD1222 dose. The origin of the receptors is an adult who received the AZD1222 COVID-19 vaccine.

The J gene is TRBJ2-5, the V gene TRBV6-2 or TRBV6-3, with D possibly matching TRBD2 (6 bases). CDR3 length equals 13 residues. Deletions cut 6 bases from V and 5 bases from J, with 13 bases between. Germline-derived CDR1 and CDR2 are MNHEY and SVGEGT. The DNA of the CDR3 is TGTGCCAGCAGCCTTCGCCGGGGGGAGACCCAGTACTTC. This gives the protein CASSLRRGETQYF.

The chain employs TRBV7-2 and TRBJ2-7, with 10 positions matching TRBD2. The V and J ends lost 5 bases and 1 base, in that order; junction bases with no gene match: 5. This CDR3 has 15 residues. The germline gives CDR1 SGHTA, CDR2 FQGNSA. CDR3 sequence: CASSITSGNSYEQYF. DNA of the CDR3: TGTGCCAGCAGCATAACTAGCGGGAATTCCTACGAGCAGTACTTC. The full variable domain, its missing parts supplied by reference TRBV7-2 and TRBJ2-7, is GAGVSQSPSNKVTEKGKDVELRCDPISGHTALYWYRQSLGQGLEFLIYFQGNSAPDKSGLPSDRFSAERTGGSVSTLTIQRTQQEDSAVYLCASSITSGNSYEQYFGPGTRLTVT.

This chain uses TRBV5-4 with TRBJ2-7; 7 bases line up with TRBD2. The CDR3 covers 14 residues. The V and J ends lost 4 bases and 2 bases, in that order; junction bases with no gene match: 6. Germline-derived CDR1 and CDR2 are SGHNT and YYREEE (reference sequence). Here the CDR3 reads CASSPSGKTYEQYF. The CDR3, as DNA: TGTGCCAGCAGCCCGAGCGGGAAGACCTACGAGCAGTACTTC.

Only a few counts were recorded for this clone. The rearrangement joins TRBV7-9 to TRBJ1-2; D is unresolved. V was trimmed by 3 bases and J by 2 bases, leaving 7 bases between them. CDR1 and CDR2 from the germline V gene are SEHNR and FQNEAQ (reference sequence). The CDR3 is made up of 13 amino acids. CDR3 in amino acids: CASSLMANYGYTF. The CDR3 DNA reads TGTGCCAGCAGCTTGATGGCCAACTATGGCTACACCTTC.

V and J are TRBV24-1 and TRBJ2-1, with D unresolved. V was shortened by 1 base and J by 6 bases, with 9 bases between the two germline ends. Germline CDR1 is KGHDR and CDR2 is SFDVKD. The CDR3 length is 14 residues. The CDR3 nucleotides read TGTGCCACCAGTGATTTCACGTTCACCAATGAGCAGTTCTTC. This gives the protein CATSDFTFTNEQFF.

This chain joins TRBV5-1 and TRBJ1-1; 8 nucleotides match TRBD1. J gave up 2 bases and V 4 bases, and 7 bases lay outside the gene matches. The germline CDR1 and CDR2 sequences are SGHRS and YFSETQ. The CDR3 runs 15 residues. The CDR3 reads CASSPLTGANTEAFF. CDR3 nucleotides: TGCGCCAGCAGCCCTTTGACAGGGGCTAACACTGAAGCTTTCTTT.

The J gene is TRBJ2-3, the V gene TRBV12-3 or TRBV12-4; D uncertain. The ends were cut back, 4 bases at V and 1 base at J, with 6 bases in the middle. The CDR3 is 13 residues long. Written as DNA, the CDR3 is TGTGCCAGCAGTTCGGACGGCACAGATACGCAGTATTTT. Its translation: CASSSDGTDTQYF.

This chain connects TRBV9 to TRBJ2-3; D not certain. From germline, CDR1 is SGDLS and CDR2 YYNGEE. The V and J ends lost 2 bases and 2 bases respectively, with 15 bases between them. CDR3 size: 16 residues. DNA of the CDR3: TGTGCCAGCAGCGTTAGGGAAGGGATGATCACAGATACGCAGTATTTT. Translated: CASSVREGMITDTQYF. Full variable domain (outside the CDR3, taken from reference TRBV9 and TRBJ2-3): DSGVTQTPKHLITATGQRVTLRCSPRSGDLSVYWYQQSLDQGLQFLIQYYNGEERAKGNILERFSAQQFPDLHSELNLSSLELGDSALYFCASSVREGMITDTQYFGPGTRLTVL.

The chain uses TRBV7-2 and TRBJ1-1, with 9 bases identical to TRBD1. Trimming at V came to 5 bases and at J to 5 bases, leaving 3 bases not matched to a gene. This CDR3 contains 13 residues. Germline V gene data show CDR1 as SGHTA and CDR2 as FQGNSA. CDR3 bases: TGTGCCAGCAGCCGGGACAGGGTAACTGAAGCTTTCTTT. Translation: CASSRDRVTEAFF.

In this sample, this clone turned up once. The V call is TRBV7-2, the J call TRBJ2-1; 8 bases map to TRBD2. With 1 base clipped from V and 6 bases from J, the junction kept 8 bases outside the gene matches. The CDR3 contains 16 residues. Per germline, CDR1 SGHTA and CDR2 FQGNSA. The CDR3 region is CASSLEGTRLTNEQFF. DNA for the CDR3: TGTGCCAGCAGCTTAGAAGGGACTAGGCTTACCAATGAGCAGTTCTTC.

The chain links TRBV14 to TRBJ1-1; D gene uncertain. The CDR3 covers 12 residues. Between the trimmed V and J ends, which lost 1 base and 5 bases, there was a span of 5 bases. Germline-derived CDR1 and CDR2 are SGHDN and FVKESK. In DNA, the CDR3 is TGTGCCAGCAGCCAAGGAGTGACTGAAGCTTTCTTT. This sequence encodes CASSQGVTEAFF.

V gene TRBV24-1 combines with J gene TRBJ2-1; D possibly corresponds to TRBD1 (6 bases). The CDR3 is 16 residues long. Trimming cost V 2 bases and J 7 bases, with 17 bases left between them. Germline lookup yields CDR1 KGHDR and CDR2 SFDVKD. In DNA, the CDR3 is TGTGCCACCAGTGATTATAATCACCTACAGGGAAATGAGCAGTTCTTC. Its protein is CATSDYNHLQGNEQFF.

This clone was detected only once. The gene calls are TRBV5-1 and TRBJ1-1, with D uncertain. Between the trimmed V and J ends, which lost 4 bases and 0 bases, there was a span of 10 bases. Germline loops: CDR1 SGHRS, CDR2 YFSETQ. CDR3 size: 14 residues. CDR3 protein: CASSITEMNTEAFF. CDR3 DNA sequence: TGCGCCAGCAGCATAACAGAAATGAACACTGAAGCTTTCTTT.

The V gene is TRBV3-1 (or the pseudogene TRBV3-2), the J gene TRBJ2-1; 7 positions agree with TRBD1. This CDR3 has 13 amino acids. V trimming: 6 bases; J trimming: 6 bases; junction bases outside the gene matches: 5. Germline V gives CDR1 LGHDT, CDR2 YNNKEL (reference sequence). CDR3 DNA sequence: TGTGCCAGCAGAAAACAGGGGCCCAATGAGCAGTTCTTC. Translated: CASRKQGPNEQFF.

The chain has TRBV29-1 and TRBJ2-7; D is perhaps TRBD1 (6 bases). Trimming shortened V by 0 bases and J by 6 bases, and 12 bases separated the two germline ends. This CDR3 is built from 13 residues. Per the germline V gene, CDR1 is SQVTM and CDR2 is ANQGSEA. The CDR3 DNA sequence: TGCAGCGTTGAAGAGGGGGCCCGTGGCGAGCAGTACTTC. Translated, it gives CSVEEGARGEQYF.

V usage is TRBV15 and J usage is TRBJ2-5; 10 nucleotides match TRBD2. With 2 bases clipped from V and 4 bases from J, the junction kept 7 bases outside the gene matches. The CDR3 sequence is 16 residues long. The germline gives CDR1 LNHNV, CDR2 YYDKDF (reference sequence). CDR3 loop: CATSRRAGGLGETQYF. As DNA, the CDR3 is TGTGCCACCAGCAGAAGAGCGGGGGGGCTTGGAGAGACCCAGTACTTC.

CDR3 region: CASSRLGSGPRNEQFF. CDR3 DNA: TGTGCCAGCAGCCGGCTCGGTAGCGGGCCCCGCAATGAGCAGTTCTTC. This chain connects TRBV6-2 or TRBV6-3 to TRBJ2-1, with TRBD2 matching 7 bases. The CDR3 length is 16 residues. CDR1 is MNHEY and CDR2 is SVGEGT in the germline V gene. Unmatched junction bases numbered 14, after V lost 6 bases and J lost 6 bases.

The chain is built from TRBV18 and TRBJ2-5, with 8 nucleotides matching TRBD1. CDR1 and CDR2 (germline): KGHSH, LQKENI. The trim removed 3 bases at V and 2 bases at J, leaving 5 bases unmatched. The CDR3 covers 15 residues. The CDR3 DNA follows: TGTGCCAGCTCACCTGGACAGGGCAAACAAGAGACCCAGTACTTC. It specifies CASSPGQGKQETQYF.